This TCR beta chain was profiled in a study of T cell repertoires in cytomegalovirus infection. Turning to the study itself: Indications of both CMV infection and matching HLA type were provided by public TCR beta signatures.

The germline V gene encodes CDR1 SGHTA and CDR2 FQGNSA. The J segment lost 3 bases and the V segment lost 3 bases, leaving 4 bases of the junction unmatched. The CDR3 loop spans 15 amino acids. TCRdb reprocessed the reads with MiXCR, giving one entry per CDR3 protein. The table includes 110,000 to 150,000 distinct CDR3 sequences, 5.5% to 8% detected once. In this sample, this clonotype turned up many times. Antigen: not known. Study findings and constraints: HLA-C-restricted, CMV-specific TCR beta clonotypes were dominant ex vivo.

This clonotype was obtained from a human donor in good health (CMV status not recorded). Some clones in this sample may be carry-over from other donors' samples. The rearrangement links TRBV7-2 to TRBJ2-7, with 11 bases matching TRBD1. The sequencing sample was made of PBMCs. Written as DNA, the CDR3 is TGTGCCAGCAGCTTTCGGGACAGGGGGGACTACGAGCAGTACTTC. It is translated as CASSFRDRGDYEQYF.